The 6 T cell receptor beta chains reported below all come from one sample, sequenced in a study of CD8+ T cells in alopecia areata. Extracted RNA was reverse transcribed, and the resulting cDNA served as sequencing template. Some clones are missing from TCRdb's copy, which holds only in-frame ones; the method was immunoSEQ multiplex PCR. The table has more than 75,000 clones, 41% seen once. Sequencing input: CD4+ T cells sorted from blood. The receptors stem from a human donor with alopecia areata.

This chain joins TRBV30 and TRBJ2-7; 13 bases line up with TRBD2. With 4 bases clipped from V and 6 bases from J, the junction kept 15 bases outside the gene matches. Germline loops: CDR1 GTSNPN, CDR2 SVGIG (reference sequence). The CDR3 sequence is 17 residues long. The CDR3, as DNA: TGTGCCTGGAATCGAAGGGTACTAGCGGGGGGGCCGGGCGAGCAGTACTTC. Encoded protein: CAWNRRVLAGGPGEQYF.

This chain joins TRBV18 and TRBJ2-3, with no clear D. Germline values: CDR1 KGHSH, CDR2 LQKENI. The CDR3 sequence is 14 residues long. V shed 3 bases and J shed 3 bases, with 10 bases lying between them. This CDR3 reads CASSPLDRTDTQYF. Here the CDR3 DNA reads TGTGCCAGCTCACCTTTGGACCGGACAGATACGCAGTATTTT.

The chain joins TRBV30 to TRBJ1-1; tentative D call: TRBD1 (5 bases). Germline V CDR1 and CDR2: GTSNPN, SVGIG (reference sequence). CDR3 length: 14 amino acids. Between the trimmed V and J ends, which lost 3 bases and 1 base, there was a span of 12 bases. The CDR3 region is CAWRIDSANTEAFF. CDR3 coding DNA: TGTGCCTGGAGGATCGACAGCGCGAACACTGAAGCTTTCTTT.

The CDR3: CASSLILELFF. CDR3 bases: TGTGCCAGCAGCTTAATCCTTGAGCTGTTTTTT. This chain joins TRBV7-8 and TRBJ2-2; D call uncertain. V lost 2 bases, J lost 11 bases, and 6 bases lay in between. The CDR3 is 11 residues long. Looked up from germline, CDR1 is SGHVS and CDR2 is FQNEAQ.

This clone occurred a few times. This chain connects TRBV29-1 to TRBJ2-1; 9 bases are shared with TRBD2. V lost 3 bases to trimming and J lost 4 bases; unmatched junction nucleotides: 4. Germline lookup yields CDR1 SQVTM and CDR2 ANQGSEA. This CDR3 has 14 residues. The CDR3 sequence: CSVESSGNYNEQFF. For the CDR3, the DNA is TGCAGCGTTGAGTCTAGCGGGAATTACAATGAGCAGTTCTTC.

J is TRBJ2-1 and V is TRBV7-9; weak D call: TRBD1 (6 bases). V was trimmed by 2 bases and J by 8 bases, leaving 13 bases between them. There are 14 residues in the CDR3. Germline assignment: CDR1 SEHNR and CDR2 FQNEAQ (reference sequence). CDR3 in DNA: TGTGCCAGCAGCTTATCAGGGGTGCTGGATGAGCAGTTCTTC. Translated, it gives CASSLSGVLDEQFF.